The source of this TCR beta chain is a study of blood T cell repertoires in COVID-19 (dated by TCRdb to the early 2020s). Broadly, across the study: Samples from collaborators originated in the United States, Italy and Spain and spanned both the acute and convalescent phases of COVID-19. The prospective study material was composed of cDNA or gDNA derived from T cells, B-cell-depleted T cells, or PBMCs. The dataset comprised deeply sampled blood TCRbeta repertoires from subjects exposed to, actively infected with, or recovered from COVID-19. The repertoires were released in a freely available public database meant as a resource for research on the immune response to SARS-CoV-2. Samples were obtained from the ongoing ImmuneRACE study (first 160 participants) and from some 1,300 subjects provided by 6 global collaborators. Nearly every sample came with metadata listing a de-identified subject ID, COVID-19 status, age in years and sex. Where available, HLA class I and class II types were taken from metadata supplied by the sample provider and were not determined by assay-based typing. What the study reported, not specific to this receptor: How much clinical and demographic metadata was included differed by source and by participant, and the metadata was provided uncurated.

The germline V gene sets CDR1 to SGHTA and CDR2 to FQGTGA. The cysteine opens and the phenylalanine closes a CDR3 of 13 amino acids. Of the read, only the CDR3 DNA is kept; its 39 bases are in frame from base 1. The V end loses 1 base and the J end loses 2 bases, and a stretch of 5 bases separates them. Whole blood was collected in K2EDTA tubes by collaborating institutions according to the institutions' own protocols. For TCRbeta analysis, collaborator samples were shipped as frozen whole blood, as isolated PBMCs, or as DNA extracted from either sample type. TCRbeta CDR3 regions were amplified from genomic DNA using the immunoSEQ Assay, a bias-controlled multiplex PCR. Per the authors' processing: Nucleated cell counts per sample were estimated from amplification of reference gene primers within the assay. Sequence reads were collapsed and filtered to measure the absolute abundance of every unique TCRbeta CDR3 rearrangement. Productive Simpson clonality was computed per sample as the square root of Simpson's diversity index over productive rearrangements. What TCRdb holds here is the immuneACCESS table cut down to in-frame rearrangements. Part of the clones is not present; checked against another copy, under half of the missing clones reflect an unresolved V gene, and the others are unexplained. V and J calls and clone size are copied from that table; D and trimming were computed from the DNA. In this sample the table shows 80,000 or so clones, approximately 90% of which occur a single time. Of the sample, more than 2% is held by the ten largest clones.

Notes on this clone: Its antigen has not been determined. No base-level quality is on record; no much larger clone is a single base apart.

This TCR was sampled from a man aged 45-65 years with acute or convalescent COVID-19. Sample: peripheral blood. Rearrangement joined TRBV7-3 to TRBJ1-1; there is no confident call for the D gene. The nucleotide sequence reads as follows: TGTGCCAGCAGCTTAAGAGCTAACACTGAAGCTTTCTTT. Protein translation: CASSLRANTEAFF.